The next 8 T cell receptor beta chains were all read from a single sample in a study of blood T cell repertoires in COVID-19. Assay used: immunoSEQ multiplex PCR; TCRdb lists only in-frame clones, some missing. The sample has about 190,000 clones, approximately 79% seen once; the top ten hold 12%. The specimen sequenced was peripheral blood. These receptors originate from a woman in her forties or fifties with acute or convalescent COVID-19.

This clone occurred once. The chain combines TRBV6-6 with TRBJ2-7, with a weak D call TRBD1 (6 bases). CDR1 is MNHNY and CDR2 is SVGAGI in the germline V gene (reference sequence). The CDR3 runs to 14 residues. V gave up 1 base and J gave up 2 bases, with 9 bases separating them. The CDR3 nucleotides read TGTGCCAGCAGTTACTTACAGGGAGCCTACGAGCAGTACTTC. It yields the protein CASSYLQGAYEQYF.

The rearrangement links TRBV6-5 to TRBJ2-7, with TRBD2 matching over 15 bases. The trim removed 10 bases at V and 7 bases at J, leaving 8 bases unmatched. This CDR3 has 14 residues. Germline V CDR1 and CDR2: MNHEY, SVGAGI. CDR3 region: CATLTGTSGGEQYF. As DNA, the CDR3 is TGTGCCACCCTGACCGGGACTAGCGGGGGGGAGCAGTACTTC.

The chain employs TRBV11-2 and TRBJ2-7, with TRBD2 matching over 7 bases. The CDR3 contains 14 residues. Germline CDR1 reads SGHAT; CDR2 reads FQNNGV. Trimming at V came to 2 bases and at J to 2 bases, leaving 3 bases not matched to a gene. The DNA for the CDR3 is TGTGCCAGCAGCTTACAGCGGGGTCCCTACGAGCAGTACTTC. It is translated as CASSLQRGPYEQYF.

The chain links TRBV6-1 to TRBJ1-6; possible D gene TRBD1, 5 bases. Germline V CDR1 and CDR2: MNHNS, SASEGT. The CDR3 totals 14 residues. Trimming pared 7 bases from V and 5 bases from J, leaving 12 bases between. As DNA, the CDR3 is TGTGCCAGCATGGGAGGGGTAGATAATTCACCCCTCCACTTT. This encodes CASMGGVDNSPLHF.

V gene TRBV7-9 combines with J gene TRBJ2-7, with D unresolved. The length of the CDR3 is 11 residues. V was cut by 4 bases and J by 5 bases, with 6 bases left in between. In germline, CDR1 is SEHNR, CDR2 FQNEAQ (reference sequence). The CDR3 coding sequence is TGTGCCAGCAGCTCCTCGGACGAGCAGTACTTC. It is translated as CASSSSDEQYF.

The chain links TRBV7-9 to TRBJ2-6, with 7 bases fitting TRBD1. Germline V gives CDR1 SEHNR, CDR2 FQNEAQ (reference sequence). V was pared by 5 bases and J by 4 bases, with 8 bases of the junction left unmatched. There are 16 residues in the CDR3. DNA of the CDR3: TGTGCCAGCAGCGCCGACAGGGAAGCCGGGGCCAACGTCCTGACTTTC. Protein product: CASSADREAGANVLTF.

V is TRBV5-1 and J is TRBJ1-2, with 9 bases aligning to TRBD1. There are 14 residues in the CDR3. Germline V gives CDR1 SGHRS, CDR2 YFSETQ. The J segment lost 8 bases and the V segment lost 4 bases, leaving 9 bases of the junction unmatched. The CDR3 region is CASSGDRVANGYTF. CDR3 nucleotides: TGCGCCAGCAGCGGGGACAGGGTAGCGAACGGCTACACCTTC.

V is TRBV28 and J is TRBJ1-2, with a tentative D call TRBD1 (6 bases). The CDR3 runs 12 residues. V lost 7 bases and J 3 bases, leaving 9 bases between the germline ends. Germline V gene lookup returns CDR1 MDHEN and CDR2 SYDVKM. The chain's CDR3 is CASKQGDYGYTF. DNA of the CDR3: TGTGCCAGCAAACAGGGCGACTATGGCTACACCTTC.